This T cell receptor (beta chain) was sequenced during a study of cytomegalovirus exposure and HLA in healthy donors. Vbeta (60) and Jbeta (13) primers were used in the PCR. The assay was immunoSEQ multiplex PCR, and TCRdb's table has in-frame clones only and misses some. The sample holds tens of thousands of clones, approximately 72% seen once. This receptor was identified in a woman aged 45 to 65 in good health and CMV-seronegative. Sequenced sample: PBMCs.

The CDR3 loop is CASSQSGTVYGYTF. The CDR3 nucleotides are TGTGCCAGCAGTCAATCCGGGACAGTCTATGGCTACACCTTC. The V and J genes are TRBV2 and TRBJ1-2; 7 bases align to TRBD1. The germline gives CDR1 SNHLY, CDR2 FYNNEI. There are 14 residues in the CDR3. V lost 5 bases to trimming and J lost 4 bases; unmatched junction nucleotides: 7. The whole variable domain, remainder taken from reference TRBV2 and TRBJ1-2, is EPEVTQTPSHQVTQMGQEVILRCVPISNHLYFYWYRQILGQKVEFLVSFYNNEISEKSEIFDDQFSVERPDGSNFTLKIRSTKLEDSAMYFCASSQSGTVYGYTFGSGTRLTVV.